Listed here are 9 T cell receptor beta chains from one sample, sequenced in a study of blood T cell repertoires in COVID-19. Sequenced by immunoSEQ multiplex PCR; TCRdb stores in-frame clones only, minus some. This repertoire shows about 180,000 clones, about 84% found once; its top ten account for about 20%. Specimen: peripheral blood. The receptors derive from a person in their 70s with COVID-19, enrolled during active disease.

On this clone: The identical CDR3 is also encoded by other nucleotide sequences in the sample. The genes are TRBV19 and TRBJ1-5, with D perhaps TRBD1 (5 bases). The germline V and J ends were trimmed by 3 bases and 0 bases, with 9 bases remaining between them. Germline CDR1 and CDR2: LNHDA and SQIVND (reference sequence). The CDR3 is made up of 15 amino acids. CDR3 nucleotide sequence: TGTGCCAGTAGTATGGGGGGGTATAGCAATCAGCCCCAGCATTTT. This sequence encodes CASSMGGYSNQPQHF.

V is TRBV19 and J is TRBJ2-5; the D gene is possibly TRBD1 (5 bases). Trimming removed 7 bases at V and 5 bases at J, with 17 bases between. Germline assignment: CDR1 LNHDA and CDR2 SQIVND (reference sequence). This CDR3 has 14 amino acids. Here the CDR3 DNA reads TGTGCCAGTAATAGTGGAACAGGACGGGAGACCCAGTACTTC. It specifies CASNSGTGRETQYF.

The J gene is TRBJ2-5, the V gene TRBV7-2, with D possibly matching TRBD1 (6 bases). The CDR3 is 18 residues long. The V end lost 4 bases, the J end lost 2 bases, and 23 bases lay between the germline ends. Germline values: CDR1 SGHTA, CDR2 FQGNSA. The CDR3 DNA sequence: TGTGCCAGCAGCTCCCGGGACAAAGCAGGTAGTGGGCAAGAGACCCAGTACTTC. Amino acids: CASSSRDKAGSGQETQYF.

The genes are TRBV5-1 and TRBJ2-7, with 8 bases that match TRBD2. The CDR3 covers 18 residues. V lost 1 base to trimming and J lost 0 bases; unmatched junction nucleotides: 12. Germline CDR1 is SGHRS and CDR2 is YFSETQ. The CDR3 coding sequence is TGCGCCAGCAGCTTGCGGGGGGGCGGCCAGGGTTACTCCTACGAGCAGTACTTC. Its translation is CASSLRGGGQGYSYEQYF.

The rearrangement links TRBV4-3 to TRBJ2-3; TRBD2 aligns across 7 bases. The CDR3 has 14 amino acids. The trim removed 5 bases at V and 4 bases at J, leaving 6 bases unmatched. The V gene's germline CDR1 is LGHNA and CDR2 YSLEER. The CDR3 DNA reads TGCGCCAGCAGCGCGGGAGACCCTCCAGATACGCAGTATTTT. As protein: CASSAGDPPDTQYF.

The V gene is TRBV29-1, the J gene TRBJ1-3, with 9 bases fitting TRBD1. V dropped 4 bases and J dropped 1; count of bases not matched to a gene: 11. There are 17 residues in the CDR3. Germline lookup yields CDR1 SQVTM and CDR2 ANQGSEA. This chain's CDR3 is CSVATYPGQGSGNTIYF. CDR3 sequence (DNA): TGCAGCGTTGCCACTTACCCGGGACAGGGTTCTGGAAACACCATATATTTT.

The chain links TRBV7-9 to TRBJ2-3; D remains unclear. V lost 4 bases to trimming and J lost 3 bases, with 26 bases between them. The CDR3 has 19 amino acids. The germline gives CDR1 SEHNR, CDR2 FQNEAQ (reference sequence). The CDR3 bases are TGTGCCAGCAGCTGGCGAGACCAGACTCGGGTCGACTTAACAGATACGCAGTATTTT. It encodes CASSWRDQTRVDLTDTQYF.

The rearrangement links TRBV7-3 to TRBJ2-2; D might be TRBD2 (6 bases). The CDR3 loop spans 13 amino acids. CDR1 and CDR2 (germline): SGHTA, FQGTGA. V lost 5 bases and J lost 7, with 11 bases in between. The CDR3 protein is CASSLAGNGELFF. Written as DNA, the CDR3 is TGTGCCAGCAGCCTGGCGGGGAACGGGGAGCTGTTTTTT.

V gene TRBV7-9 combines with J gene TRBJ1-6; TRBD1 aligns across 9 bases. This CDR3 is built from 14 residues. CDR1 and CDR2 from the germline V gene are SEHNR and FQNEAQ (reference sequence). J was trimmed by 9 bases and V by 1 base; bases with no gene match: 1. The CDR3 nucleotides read TGTGCCAGCAGCTTAGAACAGGGGGCTTCACCCCTCCACTTT. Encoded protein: CASSLEQGASPLHF.